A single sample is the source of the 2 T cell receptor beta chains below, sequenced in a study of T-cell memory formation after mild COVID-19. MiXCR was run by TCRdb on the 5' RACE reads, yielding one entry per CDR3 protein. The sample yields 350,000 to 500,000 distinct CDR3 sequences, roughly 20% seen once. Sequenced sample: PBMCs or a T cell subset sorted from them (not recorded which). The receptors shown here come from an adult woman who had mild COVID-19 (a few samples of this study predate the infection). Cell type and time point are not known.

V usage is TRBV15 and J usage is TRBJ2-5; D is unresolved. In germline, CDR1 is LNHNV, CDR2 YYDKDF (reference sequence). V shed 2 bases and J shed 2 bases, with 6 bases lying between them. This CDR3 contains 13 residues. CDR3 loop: CATSRQIQETQYF. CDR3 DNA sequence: TGTGCCACCAGCAGACAGATTCAAGAGACCCAGTACTTC.

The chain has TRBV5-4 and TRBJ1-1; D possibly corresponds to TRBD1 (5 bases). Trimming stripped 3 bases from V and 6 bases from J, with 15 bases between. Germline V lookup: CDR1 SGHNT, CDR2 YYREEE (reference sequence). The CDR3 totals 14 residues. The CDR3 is CASSSLDSNPEAFF. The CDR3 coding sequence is TGTGCCAGCAGCTCTCTTGACAGCAACCCTGAAGCTTTCTTT. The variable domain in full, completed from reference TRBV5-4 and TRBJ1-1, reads ETGVTQSPTHLIKTRGQQVTLRCSSQSGHNTVSWYQQALGQGPQFIFQYYREEENGRGNFPPRFSGLQFPNYSSELNVNALELDDSALYLCASSSLDSNPEAFFGQGTRLTVV.